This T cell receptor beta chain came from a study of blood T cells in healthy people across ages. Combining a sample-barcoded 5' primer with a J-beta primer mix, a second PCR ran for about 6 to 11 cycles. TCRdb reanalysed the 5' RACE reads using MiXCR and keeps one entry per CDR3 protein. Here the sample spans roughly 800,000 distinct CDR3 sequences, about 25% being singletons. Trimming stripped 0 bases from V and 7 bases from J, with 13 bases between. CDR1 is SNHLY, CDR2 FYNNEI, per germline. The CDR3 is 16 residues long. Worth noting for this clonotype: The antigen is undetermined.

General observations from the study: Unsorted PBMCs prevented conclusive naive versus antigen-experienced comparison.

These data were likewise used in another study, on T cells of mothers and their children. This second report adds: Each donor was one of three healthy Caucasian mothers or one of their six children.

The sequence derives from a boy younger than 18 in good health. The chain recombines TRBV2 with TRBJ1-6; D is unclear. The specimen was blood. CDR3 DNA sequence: TGTGCCAGCAGTGAAGCGGGCCATAAGTCCAATTCACCCCTCCACTTT. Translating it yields CASSEAGHKSNSPLHF.